Sequencing of this TCR beta chain was carried out in a study of PD-1 blockade in mismatch repair-deficient tumors. Every patient had mismatch repair deficiency by PCR or immunohistochemistry. Method: immunoSEQ multiplex PCR; TCRdb's copy keeps in-frame clones and lacks some. The sample yields some 49,000 clones, over 75% seen once. Germline CDR1 is SGHNT and CDR2 is YYREEE (reference sequence). This CDR3 comprises 18 residues. V lost 0 bases and J lost 0, with 16 bases in between. The gene calls are TRBV5-4 and TRBJ2-4; D gene ambiguous. The TCR was taken from an adult with mismatch repair-deficient cancer. The source material was PBMCs, sampled before pembrolizumab treatment. CDR3 DNA: TGTGCCAGCAGCTTGGTTTTGCAGTCACCTGTAGCCAAAAACATTCAGTACTTC. Translating it yields CASSLVLQSPVAKNIQYF.